The rows below give T cell receptor beta chains drawn from one sample of a study of radiation and T cells in renal cell carcinoma. Using immunoSEQ multiplex PCR, the repertoire was profiled, and TCRdb retains in-frame clones only, with some absent. The table lists about 150,000 clones, approximately 90% of them singletons, with 13% in the top ten. This specimen consisted of blood, obtained from a patient whose treatment included radiotherapy and nephrectomy. The receptors stem from a woman between 50 and 59 years old with renal cell carcinoma. The CDR3 runs from the conserved cysteine through the conserved F or W. The D gene is left open where the match is weak. A clone size is listed for some rows: how often the clone was seen (once, few, many), or a class if it is expanded.

CDR3nt: TGTGCTAGCAGCTTATTTTCGCCCGGGACTAGCGGGTACACCGGGGAGCTGTTTTTT
CDR3aa: CASSLFSPGTSGYTGELFF
j_gene: TRBJ2-2
len: 19
abundance: .
v_gene: TRBV7-7
d_gene: TRBD2

CDR3nt: TGTGCCAGTAGTTCGGGACAGGGTAATGAAAAACTGTTTTTT
CDR3aa: CASSSGQGNEKLFF
j_gene: TRBJ1-4
len: 14
abundance: few
v_gene: TRBV19
d_gene: TRBD1

CDR3nt: TGCGCCAGCAGCTTGTGGGACACCAATTCACCCCTCCACTTT
CDR3aa: CASSLWDTNSPLHF
j_gene: TRBJ1-6
len: 14
abundance: .
v_gene: TRBV5-1
d_gene: .

CDR3nt: TGCGCCAGCAGCTTGGTGGCCACCGGGGAGCTGTTTTTT
CDR3aa: CASSLVATGELFF
j_gene: TRBJ2-2
len: 13
abundance: .
v_gene: TRBV5-1
d_gene: .

CDR3nt: TGTGCCAGCAGTTTAACGGGTTTGGGCACCGGGGAGCTGTTTTTT
CDR3aa: CASSLTGLGTGELFF
j_gene: TRBJ2-2
len: 15
abundance: once
v_gene: TRBV27
d_gene: .

CDR3nt: TGTGCCAGCAGCTTGGAACAGAGCTCCTACAATGAGCAGTTCTTC
CDR3aa: CASSLEQSSYNEQFF
j_gene: TRBJ2-1
len: 15
abundance: .
v_gene: TRBV5-5
d_gene: .

CDR3nt: TGCAGCGTTGACAGGGCCGCTGGCTACACCTTC
CDR3aa: CSVDRAAGYTF
j_gene: TRBJ1-2
len: 11
abundance: .
v_gene: TRBV29-1
d_gene: .

CDR3nt: TGTGCCAGCAGCCAAGAGAAGGGGAGCTATGGCTACACCTTC
CDR3aa: CASSQEKGSYGYTF
j_gene: TRBJ1-2
len: 14
abundance: .
v_gene: TRBV4-2
d_gene: .

CDR3nt: TGCGCCAGCAGCCAAGAAACAGGCCCTAACTATGGCTACACCTTC
CDR3aa: CASSQETGPNYGYTF
j_gene: TRBJ1-2
len: 15
abundance: .
v_gene: TRBV4-3
d_gene: .

CDR3nt: TGCGCCAGCACCACTTCTGGGGTCACTAGGGAGCAGTACTTC
CDR3aa: CASTTSGVTREQYF
j_gene: TRBJ2-7
len: 14
abundance: .
v_gene: TRBV5-1
d_gene: .

CDR3nt: TGTGCCAGCAGGGGGTTACAGAACACTGAAGCTTTCTTT
CDR3aa: CASRGLQNTEAFF
j_gene: TRBJ1-1
len: 13
abundance: .
v_gene: TRBV2
d_gene: .

CDR3nt: TGTGCCGCCAAGGACCGAATAAGCGATCAGCCCCAGCATTTT
CDR3aa: CAAKDRISDQPQHF
j_gene: TRBJ1-5
len: 14
abundance: .
v_gene: TRBV5-5
d_gene: .

CDR3nt: TGCGCCAGCAGGACAACTGGAGTCTGGCCTCAAGAGACCCAGTACTTC
CDR3aa: CASRTTGVWPQETQYF
j_gene: TRBJ2-5
len: 16
abundance: .
v_gene: TRBV5-1
d_gene: .

CDR3nt: TGTGCCAGCAAAGAACTAGCGGGGGACACCGGGGAGCTGTTTTTT
CDR3aa: CASKELAGDTGELFF
j_gene: TRBJ2-2
len: 15
abundance: .
v_gene: TRBV6-4
d_gene: TRBD2

CDR3nt: TGTGCCAGTAGGGGGTTCGGGGACTCCATTCCCCCTAACTATGGCTACACCTTC
CDR3aa: CASRGFGDSIPPNYGYTF
j_gene: TRBJ1-2
len: 18
abundance: .
v_gene: TRBV19
d_gene: .

CDR3nt: TGTGCCAGTAGCCGATCATACGGGCCGGATAGGAGAGAAAAACTGTTTTTT
CDR3aa: CASSRSYGPDRREKLFF
j_gene: TRBJ1-4
len: 17
abundance: .
v_gene: TRBV19
d_gene: .